This T cell receptor beta chain was found in a study of siplizumab effects on memory and regulatory T cells. Study conclusions and caveats: Mapping to unstimulated subsets was achieved for only a minor fraction of alloreactive clones. Greater diversity than memory cells seemed evident in naive T cells, which also appeared to be major alloresponse contributors. A significant reduction in alloreactive sequences traceable to unstimulated CD4+ memory cells was produced by siplizumab.

Assay used: immunoSEQ multiplex PCR; TCRdb lists only in-frame clones, some missing. The table records around 82,000 clones, 93% of them present only once. Comments on this clone: What it binds is unknown.

V lost 7 bases, J lost 4 bases, and 11 bases lay in between. Germline V gene lookup returns CDR1 MNHNY and CDR2 SVGAGI (reference sequence). There are 13 residues in the CDR3. Sequenced sample: CD8+ T cells sorted from blood. The sequence was obtained from a human donor in good health. The V gene is TRBV6-6, the J gene TRBJ2-1, with D uncertain. CDR3 sequence (DNA): TGTGCCAGCACCGACTTCATATACAATGAGCAGTTCTTC. This encodes CASTDFIYNEQFF.